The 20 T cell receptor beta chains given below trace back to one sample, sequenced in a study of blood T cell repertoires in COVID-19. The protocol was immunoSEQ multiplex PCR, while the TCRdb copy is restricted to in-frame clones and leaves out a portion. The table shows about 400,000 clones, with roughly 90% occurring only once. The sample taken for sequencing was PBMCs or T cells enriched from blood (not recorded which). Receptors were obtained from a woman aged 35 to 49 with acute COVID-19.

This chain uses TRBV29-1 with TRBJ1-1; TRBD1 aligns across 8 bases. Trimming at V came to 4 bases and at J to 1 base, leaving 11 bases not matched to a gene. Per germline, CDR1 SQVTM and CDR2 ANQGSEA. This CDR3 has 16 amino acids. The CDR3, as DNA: TGCAGCGTTGTTTACAGGGGGGTGGGGTGGAACACTGAAGCTTTCTTT. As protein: CSVVYRGVGWNTEAFF.

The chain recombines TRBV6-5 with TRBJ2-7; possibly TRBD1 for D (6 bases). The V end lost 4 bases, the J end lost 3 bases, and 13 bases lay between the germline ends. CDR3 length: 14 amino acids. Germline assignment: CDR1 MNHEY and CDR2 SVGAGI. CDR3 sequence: CASSSPGQDYEQYF. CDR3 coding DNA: TGTGCCAGCAGTTCACCGGGACAAGACTACGAGCAGTACTTC.

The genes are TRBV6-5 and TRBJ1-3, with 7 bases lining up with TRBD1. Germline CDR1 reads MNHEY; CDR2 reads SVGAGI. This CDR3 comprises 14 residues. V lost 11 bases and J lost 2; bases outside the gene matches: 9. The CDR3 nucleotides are TGTGCCTCTAGAGGGGGCAACGCTGGAAACACCATATATTTT. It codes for CASRGGNAGNTIYF.

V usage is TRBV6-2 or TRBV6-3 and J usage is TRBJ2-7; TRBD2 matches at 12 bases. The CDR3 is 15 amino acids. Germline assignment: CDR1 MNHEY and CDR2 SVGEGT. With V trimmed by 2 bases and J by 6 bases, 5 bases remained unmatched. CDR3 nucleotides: TGTGCCAGCAGTTACCCTAGCGGGGGGGCAATCGAGCAGTACTTC. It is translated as CASSYPSGGAIEQYF.

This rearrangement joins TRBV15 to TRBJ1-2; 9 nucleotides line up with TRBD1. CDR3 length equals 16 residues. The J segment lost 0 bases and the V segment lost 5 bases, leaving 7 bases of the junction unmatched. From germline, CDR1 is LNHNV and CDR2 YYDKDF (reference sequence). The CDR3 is CATSGQGPGPNYGYTF. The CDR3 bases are TGTGCCACCAGCGGACAGGGGCCGGGACCTAACTATGGCTACACCTTC.

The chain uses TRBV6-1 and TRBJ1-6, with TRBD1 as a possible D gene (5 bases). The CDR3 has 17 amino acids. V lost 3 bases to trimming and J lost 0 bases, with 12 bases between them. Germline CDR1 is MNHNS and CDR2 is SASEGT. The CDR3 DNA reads TGTGCCAGCAGTGAGGGCAGGGCGTACTCCTATAATTCACCCCTCCACTTT. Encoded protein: CASSEGRAYSYNSPLHF.

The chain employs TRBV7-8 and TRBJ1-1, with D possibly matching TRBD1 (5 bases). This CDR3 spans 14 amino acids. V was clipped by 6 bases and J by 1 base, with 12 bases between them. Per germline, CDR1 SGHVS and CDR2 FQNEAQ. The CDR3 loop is CASRSDTGNTEAFF. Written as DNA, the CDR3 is TGTGCCAGCAGATCGGACACGGGGAACACTGAAGCTTTCTTT. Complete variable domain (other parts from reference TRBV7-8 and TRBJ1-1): GAGVSQSPRYKVAKRGQDVALRCDPISGHVSLFWYQQALGQGPEFLTYFQNEAQLDKSGLPSDRFFAERPEGSVSTLKIQRTQQEDSAVYLCASRSDTGNTEAFFGQGTRLTVV.

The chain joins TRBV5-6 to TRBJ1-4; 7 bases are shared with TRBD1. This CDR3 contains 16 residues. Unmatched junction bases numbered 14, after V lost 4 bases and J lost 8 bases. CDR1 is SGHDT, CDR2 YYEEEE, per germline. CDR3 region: CASSEQGPQFGEKLFF. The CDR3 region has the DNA TGTGCCAGCAGCGAACAGGGGCCTCAGTTCGGGGAAAAACTGTTTTTT.

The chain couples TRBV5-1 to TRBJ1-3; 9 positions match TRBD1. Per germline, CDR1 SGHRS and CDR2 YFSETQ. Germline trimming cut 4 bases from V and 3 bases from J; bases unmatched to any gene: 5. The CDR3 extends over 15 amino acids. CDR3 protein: CASSLTGGSGNTIYF. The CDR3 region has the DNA TGCGCCAGCAGCCTTACAGGGGGCAGTGGAAACACCATATATTTT.

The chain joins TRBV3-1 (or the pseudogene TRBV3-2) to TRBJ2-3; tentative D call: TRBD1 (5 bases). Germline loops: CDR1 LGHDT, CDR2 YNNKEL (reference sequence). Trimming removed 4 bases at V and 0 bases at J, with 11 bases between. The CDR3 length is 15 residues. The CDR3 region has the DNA TGTGCCAGCAGCCGGACACCCACTAGCACAGATACGCAGTATTTT. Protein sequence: CASSRTPTSTDTQYF.

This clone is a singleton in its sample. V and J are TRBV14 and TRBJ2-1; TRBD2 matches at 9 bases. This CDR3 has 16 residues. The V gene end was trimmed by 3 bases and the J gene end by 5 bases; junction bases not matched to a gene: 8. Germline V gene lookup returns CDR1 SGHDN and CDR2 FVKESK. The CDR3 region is CASSQHGTSPHNEQFF. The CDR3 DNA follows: TGTGCCAGCAGCCAGCACGGGACTAGCCCGCACAATGAGCAGTTCTTC.

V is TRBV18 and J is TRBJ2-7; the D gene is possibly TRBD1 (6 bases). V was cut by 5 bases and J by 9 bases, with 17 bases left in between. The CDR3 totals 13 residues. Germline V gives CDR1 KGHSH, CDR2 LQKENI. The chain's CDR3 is CASSAGQTTGQYF. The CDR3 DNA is TGTGCCAGCTCAGCCGGACAGACGACGGGGCAGTACTTC.

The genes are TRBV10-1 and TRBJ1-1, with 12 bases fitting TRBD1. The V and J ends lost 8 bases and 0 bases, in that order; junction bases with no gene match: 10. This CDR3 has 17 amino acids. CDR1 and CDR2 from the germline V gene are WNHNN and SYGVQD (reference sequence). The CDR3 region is CASEELGTGGLNTEAFF. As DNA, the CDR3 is TGCGCCAGCGAAGAACTTGGGACAGGGGGCTTGAACACTGAAGCTTTCTTT.

This CDR3 is CASSIDTAKTQYF. The CDR3, as DNA: TGTGCCAGTAGTATAGACACAGCAAAGACCCAGTACTTC. V is TRBV19 and J is TRBJ2-5; no firm D call. The CDR3 is 13 amino acids. Germline values: CDR1 LNHDA, CDR2 SQIVND (reference sequence). The V end lost 0 bases, the J end lost 6 bases, and 8 bases lay between the germline ends.

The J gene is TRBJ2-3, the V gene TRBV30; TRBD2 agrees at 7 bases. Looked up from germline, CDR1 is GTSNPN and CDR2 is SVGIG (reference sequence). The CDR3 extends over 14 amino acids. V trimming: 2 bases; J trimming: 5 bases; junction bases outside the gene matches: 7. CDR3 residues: CAWSRSGAGDTQYF. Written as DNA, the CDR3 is TGTGCCTGGAGTCGAAGCGGGGCGGGAGATACGCAGTATTTT.

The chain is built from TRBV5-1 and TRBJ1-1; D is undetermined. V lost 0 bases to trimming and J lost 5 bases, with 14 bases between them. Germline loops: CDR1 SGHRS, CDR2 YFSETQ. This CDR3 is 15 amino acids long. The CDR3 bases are TGCGCCAGCAGCTTGGTGGTTGGGGAGGGTACTGAAGCTTTCTTT. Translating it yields CASSLVVGEGTEAFF.

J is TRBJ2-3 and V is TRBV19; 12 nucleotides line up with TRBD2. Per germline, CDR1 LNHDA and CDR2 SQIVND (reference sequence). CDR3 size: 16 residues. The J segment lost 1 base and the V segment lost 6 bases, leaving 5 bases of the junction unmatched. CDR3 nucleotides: TGTGCCAGTAGAAAGACTAGCGGGGGTCGCACAGATACGCAGTATTTT. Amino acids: CASRKTSGGRTDTQYF. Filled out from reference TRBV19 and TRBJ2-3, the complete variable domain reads DGGITQSPKYLFRKEGQNVTLSCEQNLNHDAMYWYRQDPGQGLRLIYYSQIVNDFQKGDIAEGYSVSREKKESFPLTVTSAQKNPTAFYLCASRKTSGGRTDTQYFGPGTRLTVL.

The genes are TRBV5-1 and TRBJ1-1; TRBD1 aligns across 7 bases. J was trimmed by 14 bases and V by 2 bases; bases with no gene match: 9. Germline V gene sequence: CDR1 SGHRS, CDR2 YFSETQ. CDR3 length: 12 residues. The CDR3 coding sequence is TGCGCCAGCAGCTTTGAGACAGGGCAGCGGTTCTTT. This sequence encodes CASSFETGQRFF.

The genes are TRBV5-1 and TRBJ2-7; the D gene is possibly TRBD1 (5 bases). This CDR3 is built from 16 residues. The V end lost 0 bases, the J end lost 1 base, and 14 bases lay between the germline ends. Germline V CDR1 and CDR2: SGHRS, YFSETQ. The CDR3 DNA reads TGCGCCAGCAGCTTGGATGGTCAGGGAAAGTCCTACGAGCAGTACTTC. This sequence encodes CASSLDGQGKSYEQYF.

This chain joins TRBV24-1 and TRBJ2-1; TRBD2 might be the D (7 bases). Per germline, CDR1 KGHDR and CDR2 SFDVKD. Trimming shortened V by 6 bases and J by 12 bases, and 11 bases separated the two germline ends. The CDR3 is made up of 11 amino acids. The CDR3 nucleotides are TGTGCCACCAGTAGGGGGGGTGGGCAGTTCTTC. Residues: CATSRGGGQFF.